This T cell receptor (beta chain) was sequenced for a study of neurological immune-mediated disorders (dated 2019 in TCRdb). Regarding the research as a whole: Among the 35 or so multiple sclerosis patients, about 30 had relapsing-remitting MS and 3 had secondary progressive MS. The cohort included about 66 subjects: about 15 with HAM/TSP, roughly 35 with multiple sclerosis, and around 20 healthy controls. The 90 to 120 TCR-beta libraries covered PBMC samples along with longitudinal samples, technical triplicates, and paired sorted CD4+ and CD8+ T-cell subsets. Peripheral blood TCR-beta repertoires from patients with HTLV-I-associated myelopathy (HAM/TSP), patients with multiple sclerosis, and healthy controls were compared in the study using UMI-based sequencing.

This clonotype was recorded many times. It lacks a known antigen. Base qualities are missing; no much larger clone stands one base away. To synthesize cDNA, template-switch 5'RACE was performed with a primer carrying a 10-nucleotide random unique molecular identifier so that each TCR transcript was tagged. Every sequencing run covered 15-18 subjects and yielded more than 180 million TCR-beta sequences. Total RNA was extracted with the RNeasy kit. The KAPA Real-time Library Amplification kit was used to amplify TCR-beta VDJ regions with primers targeting the TCR constant region and the 5'RACE anchor. A first PCR added sample indexes and Illumina adaptors, after which a second PCR increased the library yield. The roughly 650 bp TCR product was size-selected on a 2% E-gel SizeSelection system after Ampure bead purification. Library quality was checked on a Bioanalyzer, concentration was measured with Qubit, and libraries were quantified with the Kapa Library Quantification kit before pooling. An Illumina HiSeq 2500 sequenced the libraries paired-end 2 x 150 bp. To increase sequence diversity, about 25-31% phiX was spiked into each library pool. On the authors' methods: Quality-filtered reads were processed with the UMI-based MiGEC pipeline, which removed over 80% of raw TCR sequences during error correction. VDJ genes were aligned to IMGT germline references, and clonotypes were defined by unique CDR3 amino acid sequence plus V-J genes. Clonal expansion, Shannon diversity, and CDR3 relatedness (CalcPairwiseDistances, ClusterSamples) were evaluated with VDJtools, and phylogenetic trees were built with CLCbio workbench. Expanded clones were defined as having at least 8 unique UMIs, based on coefficient-of-variation modelling across technical triplicates. TCRdb cleaned the public reads at Q25 with fastp, built clones with MiXCR and kept in-frame beta chains. A single entry per CDR3 protein holds the most common genes and DNA from its merged rows. These V and J calls derive from TCRdb rather than the authors' analysis. Present in this sample are some 95,000 distinct CDR3 sequences, 3.5% of which were seen just once. The biggest ten clones account for roughly 6.4% of the sample.

Unsorted PBMC libraries were generated from 2 million PBMCs stored in RNAlater at -80 °C until RNA extraction. The multiple sclerosis patients were enrolled in a US clinical protocol that used magnetic resonance imaging to evaluate disease progression. Peripheral blood underwent Ficoll-Hypaque density gradient centrifugation to isolate PBMCs, which were then cryopreserved in liquid nitrogen. As encoded in the germline V gene, CDR1 is SQVTM while CDR2 is ANQGSEA. Trimming removed 7 bases from V and 4 bases from J, leaving 16 bases between the germline ends. The CDR3 holds 13 amino acids from the cysteine to the phenylalanine. The only DNA kept is the CDR3, 39 bases in frame from the first base. Points the paper makes about the study in general: The MS cluster was not associated with any clinical or MRI features, and the authors stated that larger cohorts are needed. TCR clonal expansion was greatest in HAM/TSP patients and smallest in MS patients, who ranked below even healthy controls. In a phylogenetic analysis, the repertoires of 18 out of 34 MS patients fell into a single cluster of related CDR3 sequences, pointing to a possible signature at the repertoire level. Across subjects, expanded clones never shared an identical CDR3 amino acid sequence, which suggests that the TCR-beta repertoires in every group were private.

The specimen sequenced was PBMCs. This clonotype was sampled from a woman aged 18 to 35 with multiple sclerosis. The chain links TRBV29-1 with TRBJ1-1; a tentative D call is TRBD1 (5 bases match). The sequenced DNA: TGCAGCGCCCTAGACAGAGGGGTCACTGAAGCTTTCTTT. This encodes CSALDRGVTEAFF.